This T cell receptor (beta chain) was recorded in a study of shared clonotypes between healthy human individuals. Trimming pared 4 bases from V and 2 bases from J, leaving 11 bases between. Germline V gene data show CDR1 as LGHNA and CDR2 as YNFKEQ. The CDR3 is made up of 15 amino acids. To note about this clone: Its antigen is unknown.

The study's findings and limits: Estimated richness values were generally larger in naive subsets than in memory subsets.

Repertoires were generated with immunoSEQ multiplex PCR, while TCRdb's copy carries only in-frame clones and drops some. The sample has about 2.3 million clones; 85% to 95% are singletons. The V and J genes are TRBV4-2 and TRBJ1-4; D uncertain. The TCR was taken from a man younger than 35 in good health. Some clones in this sample may be carry-over from other donors' samples. The sample comprised naive CD4+ T cells from PBMCs. Noted subset: CD45RA+ positively selected. As DNA, the CDR3 is TGTGCCAGCAGCCGTACTTCTGGGACTAATGAAAAACTGTTTTTT. This encodes CASSRTSGTNEKLFF.